Following are 3 T cell receptor beta chains from one sample sequenced in a study of control samples from healthy donors and cancer patients. Sequenced by immunoSEQ multiplex PCR; TCRdb stores in-frame clones only, minus some. Among about 94,000 clones, 90% were seen once, and the ten largest hold around 3.5%. Input material: blood. The receptors derive from a woman younger than 30 in good health.

The chain uses TRBV19 and TRBJ1-2; 9 nucleotides match TRBD1. Germline V gene lookup returns CDR1 LNHDA and CDR2 SQIVND (reference sequence). The ends lost 3 bases at V and 11 bases at J; junction bases unmatched: 10. CDR3 length equals 14 residues. CDR3 amino acids: CASSMGTGRQGYTF. CDR3 nucleotides: TGTGCCAGTAGTATGGGGACAGGGCGGCAAGGGTACACCTTC.

The chain recombines TRBV5-8 with TRBJ1-1, with D unresolved. The germline CDR1 and CDR2 sequences are SGHTS and YDEGEE. V lost 5 bases and J 10 bases, leaving 3 bases between the germline ends. The CDR3 contains 8 residues. The CDR3 spells CASRGAFF. CDR3 DNA sequence: TGTGCCAGCAGGGGAGCTTTCTTT.

This sequence joins TRBV5-1 and TRBJ1-2, with a tentative D call TRBD1 (5 bases). The CDR3 contains 16 residues. The V gene's germline CDR1 is SGHRS and CDR2 YFSETQ. V was shortened by 3 bases and J by 8 bases, with 23 bases between the two germline ends. The CDR3 sequence is CASSWGFGDRSEGYTF. Written as DNA, the CDR3 is TGCGCCAGCAGCTGGGGATTTGGGGACCGCTCGGAGGGCTACACCTTC.